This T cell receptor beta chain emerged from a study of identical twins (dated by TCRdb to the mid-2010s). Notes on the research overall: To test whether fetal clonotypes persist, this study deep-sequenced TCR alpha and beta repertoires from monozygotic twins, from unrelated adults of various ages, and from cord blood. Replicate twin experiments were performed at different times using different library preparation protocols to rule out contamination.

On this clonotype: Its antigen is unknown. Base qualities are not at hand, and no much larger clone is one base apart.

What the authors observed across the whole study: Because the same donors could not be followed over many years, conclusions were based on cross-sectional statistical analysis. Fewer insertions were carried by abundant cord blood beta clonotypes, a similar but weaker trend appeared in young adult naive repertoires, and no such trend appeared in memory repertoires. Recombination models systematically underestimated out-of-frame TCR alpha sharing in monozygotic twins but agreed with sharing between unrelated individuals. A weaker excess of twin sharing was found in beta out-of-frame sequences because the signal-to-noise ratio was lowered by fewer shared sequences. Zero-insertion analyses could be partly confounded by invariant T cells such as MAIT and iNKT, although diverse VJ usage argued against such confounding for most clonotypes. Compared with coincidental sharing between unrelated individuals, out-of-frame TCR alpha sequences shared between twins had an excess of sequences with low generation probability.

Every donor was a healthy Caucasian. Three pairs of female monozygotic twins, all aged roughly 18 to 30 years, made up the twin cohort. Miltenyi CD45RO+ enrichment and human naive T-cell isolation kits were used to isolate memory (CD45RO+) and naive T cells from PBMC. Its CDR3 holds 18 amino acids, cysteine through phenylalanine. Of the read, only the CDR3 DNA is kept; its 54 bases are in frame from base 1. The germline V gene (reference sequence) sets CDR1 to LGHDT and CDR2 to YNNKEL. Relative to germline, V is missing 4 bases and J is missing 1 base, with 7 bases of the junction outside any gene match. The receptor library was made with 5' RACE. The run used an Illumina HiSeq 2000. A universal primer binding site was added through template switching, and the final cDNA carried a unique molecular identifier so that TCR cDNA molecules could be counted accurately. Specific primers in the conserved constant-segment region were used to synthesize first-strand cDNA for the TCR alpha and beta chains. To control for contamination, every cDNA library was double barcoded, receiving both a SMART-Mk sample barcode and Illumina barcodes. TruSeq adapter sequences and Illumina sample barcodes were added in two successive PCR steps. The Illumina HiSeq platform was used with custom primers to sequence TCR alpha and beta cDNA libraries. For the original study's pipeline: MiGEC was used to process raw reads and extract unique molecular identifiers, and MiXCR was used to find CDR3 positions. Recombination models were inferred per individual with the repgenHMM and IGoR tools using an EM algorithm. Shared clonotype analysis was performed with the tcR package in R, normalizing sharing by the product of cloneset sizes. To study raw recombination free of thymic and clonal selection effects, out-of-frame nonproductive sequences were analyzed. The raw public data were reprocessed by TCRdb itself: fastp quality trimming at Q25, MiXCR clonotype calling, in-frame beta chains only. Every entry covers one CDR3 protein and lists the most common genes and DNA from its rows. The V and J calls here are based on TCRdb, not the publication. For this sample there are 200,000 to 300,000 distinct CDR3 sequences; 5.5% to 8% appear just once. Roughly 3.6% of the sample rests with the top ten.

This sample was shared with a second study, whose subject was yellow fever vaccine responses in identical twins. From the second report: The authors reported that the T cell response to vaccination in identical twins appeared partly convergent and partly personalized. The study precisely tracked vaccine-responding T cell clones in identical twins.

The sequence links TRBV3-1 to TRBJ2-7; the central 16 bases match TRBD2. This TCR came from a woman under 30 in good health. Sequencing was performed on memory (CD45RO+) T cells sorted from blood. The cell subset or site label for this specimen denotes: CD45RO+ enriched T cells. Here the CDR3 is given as CASSLLGLAGGPSYEQYF. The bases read TGTGCCAGCAGCCTCCTGGGACTAGCGGGAGGGCCTTCCTACGAGCAGTACTTC.